This TCR beta chain appears in the sequencing data of a study of metastatic and nonmetastatic thyroid tumors. Study context: The authors compared repertoires across blood and tumor or nodule tissue from malignant and benign thyroid patients. Whole-study results and caveats: Benign nodules were reported to have significantly lower TCR beta diversity than malignant thyroid tumors, in blood and tumor.

Germline V gives CDR1 SGHAT, CDR2 FQNNGV. This CDR3 region has 14 residues. Per the original data handling: CDR3 differences across clinicopathological groups were used to build a distant-metastasis classifier for papillary thyroid cancer. TCRdb redid the clone calls on the PCR reads using MiXCR. Here the V and J calls rest on TCRdb's processing, not on the authors' analysis. The sample carries 16,000 or so clones, 20% to 25% recorded once. Until they underwent thyroid surgery, no patient had received any treatment. This clone showed up many times. Its cognate antigen is unknown. Compared with germline, one end of the junction differs, possibly owing to a read error. In the same sample, other DNA sequences code for this CDR3.

The TCR sequence derives from a male donor with papillary thyroid cancer or a benign thyroid nodule (not recorded which). Some clones in this sample may be carry-over from other donors' samples. The sequencing sample was made of tumor tissue. The chain uses TRBV11-2 and TRBJ1-1; perhaps TRBD1 as D (6 bases). The CDR3 sequence is CASSLWFGGAEAFF. CDR3 bases: TGTGCCAGCAGCTTATGGTTTGGGGGGGCTGAAGCTTTCTTC.